Listed below are T cell receptor beta chains from one sample, sequenced in a study of brain T cells in children with intractable seizures. Assay: immunoSEQ multiplex PCR; the TCRdb copy retains only in-frame clones and omits some. The sample yields under 150,000 clones, 90% to 95% seen once. The sequencing here drew on peripheral blood, taken at surgery. These receptors came from a boy less than two years old with hemimegalencephaly and intractable seizures. The CDR3 runs from the conserved cysteine through the conserved F or W. D genes are given only for firm matches. Rows may omit the clone size; those that give it use once, few, many or a size class.

TRBJ2-5,NA,NA,TRBV7-8,15,CASSPVVGFQETQYF,TGTGCCAGCAGCCCGGTCGTAGGTTTCCAAGAGACCCAGTACTTC
TRBJ2-1,NA,TRBD2,TRBV5-1,14,CASSWTSSYNEQFF,TGCGCCAGCAGCTGGACTAGCTCCTACAATGAGCAGTTCTTC
TRBJ1-6,NA,NA,TRBV27,17,CASSLWGRVSYNSPLHF,TGTGCCAGCAGTTTATGGGGACGGGTATCCTATAATTCACCCCTCCACTTT
TRBJ2-7,NA,NA,TRBV19,13,CASSPRDNYEQYF,TGTGCCAGTAGTCCCCGGGACAACTACGAGCAGTACTTC
TRBJ2-7,NA,TRBD2,TRBV4-2,15,CASSQDGTSGYEQYF,TGTGCCAGCAGCCAAGATGGGACTAGCGGCTACGAGCAGTACTTC
TRBJ2-7,NA,TRBD2,TRBV11-2,17,CASSLEIGGRWFYEQYF,TGTGCCAGCAGCTTAGAGATAGGCGGGAGGTGGTTCTACGAGCAGTACTTC
TRBJ2-1,NA,TRBD2,TRBV4-2,21,CASSQDVGGLAVSIHYNEQFF,TGTGCCAGCAGCCAAGATGTCGGGGGACTAGCGGTATCCATCCACTACAATGAGCAGTTCTTC
TRBJ2-3,NA,NA,TRBV5-1,14,CASSLSKSTDTQYF,TGCGCCAGCAGCTTGTCTAAAAGCACAGATACGCAGTATTTT
TRBJ2-7,NA,TRBD2,TRBV5-1,13,CASSLAGVSEQYF,TGCGCCAGCAGCTTAGCGGGAGTTAGCGAGCAGTACTTC
TRBJ2-5,NA,NA,TRBV18,12,CASSLQGETQYF,TGTGCCAGCTCACTTCAGGGGGAGACCCAGTACTTC
TRBJ2-1,NA,TRBD2,TRBV28,15,CASSSRTSDYNEQFF,TGTGCCAGCAGTTCTCGGACTAGCGATTACAATGAGCAGTTCTTC
TRBJ2-7,NA,TRBD1,TRBV6-2/TRBV6-3,14,CASSSPGGSYEQYF,TGTGCCAGCAGTTCCCCAGGGGGCTCCTACGAGCAGTACTTC
TRBJ1-1,once,NA,TRBV11-3,12,CASSLGRSEAFF,TGTGCCAGCAGCTTAGGTCGCAGTGAAGCTTTCTTT
TRBJ1-6,NA,NA,TRBV9,12,CASSRGNSPLHF,TGTGCCAGCTCCAGAGGTAATTCACCCCTCCACTTT
TRBJ1-2,NA,TRBD1,TRBV15,19,CATRPGQGLLRDTNYGYTF,TGTGCCACCAGACCGGGACAGGGGCTCCTAAGGGACACTAACTATGGCTACACCTTC
TRBJ2-4,NA,NA,TRBV5-6,15,CASSLAGMAKNIQYF,TGTGCCAGCAGCTTGGCGGGTATGGCCAAAAACATTCAGTACTTC
TRBJ2-5,NA,NA,TRBV28,13,CASTMGGAETQYF,TGTGCCAGCACCATGGGGGGGGCAGAGACCCAGTACTTC
TRBJ1-1,NA,NA,TRBV15,14,CATSRDSPGTEAFF,TGTGCCACCAGCAGAGATAGCCCTGGGACTGAAGCTTTCTTT
TRBJ2-7,NA,NA,TRBV4-2,15,CASSSQPSGGYEQYF,TGTGCCAGCAGCTCCCAACCCAGCGGTGGATACGAGCAGTACTTC
TRBJ2-3,NA,NA,TRBV6-5,13,CASTSPGTDTQYF,TGTGCCAGCACTTCCCCGGGCACAGATACGCAGTATTTT
TRBJ2-7,NA,NA,TRBV7-9,16,CASSSDTAAASITQFF,TGTGCCAGCAGCTCCGACACGGCAGCAGCCTCAATTACCCAATTCTTC
TRBJ2-7,NA,TRBD2,TRBV2,14,CASREREVSYEQYF,TGTGCCAGCAGGGAGCGGGAGGTCTCCTACGAGCAGTACTTC
TRBJ2-5,NA,NA,TRBV7-2,15,CASSLARVSRETQYF,TGTGCCAGCAGCTTAGCGCGAGTCTCTAGGGAGACCCAGTACTTC
TRBJ1-2,NA,NA,TRBV2,13,CASSEPGNYGYTF,TGTGCCAGCAGTGAGCCGGGGAACTATGGCTACACCTTC
TRBJ2-3,NA,NA,TRBV27,17,CASSLLSSVVGTDTQYF,TGTGCCAGCAGTTTACTCTCTTCAGTTGTCGGAACAGATACGCAGTATTTT
TRBJ2-7,NA,NA,TRBV5-1,13,CASSLPAAYEQYF,TGCGCCAGCAGCTTGCCGGCAGCCTACGAGCAGTACTTC
TRBJ2-1,NA,TRBD2,TRBV5-4,16,CASSLVGPSGANEQFF,TGTGCCAGCAGCTTGGTAGGACCTAGCGGTGCAAATGAGCAGTTCTTC
TRBJ2-7,NA,NA,TRBV24-1,14,CATSDPVRSYEQYF,TGTGCCACCAGTGATCCCGTAAGGTCCTACGAGCAGTACTTC
TRBJ2-4,NA,NA,TRBV6-5,15,CASSQRALAKNIQYF,TGTGCCAGCAGTCAGCGGGCGTTAGCCAAAAACATTCAGTACTTC
TRBJ2-7,NA,NA,TRBV6-6,13,CASSYSNLFEQYF,TGTGCCAGCAGTTACTCGAATCTGTTCGAGCAGTACTTC
TRBJ2-2,NA,NA,TRBV5-1,14,CASTPLVGTGELFF,TGCGCCAGCACCCCCCTAGTGGGCACCGGGGAGCTGTTTTTT
TRBJ2-3,NA,TRBD1,TRBV19,15,CASSIGGGVTDTQYF,TGTGCCAGTAGTATAGGAGGGGGCGTGACAGATACGCAGTATTTT
TRBJ2-7,NA,NA,TRBV28,11,CASGLSYEQYF,TGTGCCAGCGGCCTGTCCTACGAGCAGTACTTC
TRBJ2-3,NA,NA,TRBV7-6,19,CASSLPPEGGEISGDTQYF,TGTGCCAGCAGCTTACCCCCCGAGGGGGGGGAGATTAGCGGGGATACGCAGTATTTT
TRBJ2-4,NA,TRBD2,TRBV19,17,CASSIDGSGRWKNIQYF,TGTGCCAGTAGTATAGACGGTAGCGGGAGATGGAAAAACATTCAGTACTTC
TRBJ2-3,NA,TRBD2,TRBV9,14,CASSVGLAGDTQYF,TGTGCCAGCAGCGTGGGACTAGCAGGTGATACGCAGTATTTT
TRBJ2-1,NA,TRBD2,TRBV7-3,14,CASSSPGLANEQFF,TGTGCCAGCAGCTCCCCGGGACTAGCAAATGAGCAGTTCTTC
TRBJ2-1,NA,TRBD2,TRBV27,15,CASSLKGLAGTEQFF,TGTGCCAGCAGTTTAAAGGGACTAGCGGGAACTGAGCAGTTCTTC
TRBJ1-1,NA,NA,TRBV5-1,15,CASSKRRIGNTEAFF,TGCGCCAGCAGCAAAAGGAGGATAGGGAACACTGAAGCTTTCTTT
TRBJ2-7,NA,TRBD2,TRBV19,14,CASSIGTTILEQYF,TGTGCCAGTAGTATCGGGACTACGATCCTGGAGCAGTACTTC
TRBJ2-7,NA,NA,TRBV7-3,15,CASSLNPGLIYEQYF,TGTGCCAGCAGCTTAAACCCAGGGCTCATCTACGAGCAGTACTTC
TRBJ1-1,NA,TRBD1,TRBV2,16,CASSETMLAGGTEAFF,TGTGCCAGCAGTGAAACGATGTTGGCAGGGGGCACTGAAGCTTTCTTT
TRBJ2-7,NA,TRBD2,TRBV10-2,15,CASSPVAGGRDEQYF,TGCGCCAGCAGCCCCGTAGCCGGGGGGAGGGACGAGCAGTACTTC
TRBJ2-5,NA,NA,TRBV9,15,CASSVVGRAQETQYF,TGTGCCAGCAGCGTAGTGGGCAGGGCTCAAGAGACCCAGTACTTC
TRBJ1-1,NA,NA,TRBV4-3,15,CASSQDRRAGTEAFF,TGCGCCAGCAGCCAAGATAGGAGGGCGGGCACTGAAGCTTTCTTT